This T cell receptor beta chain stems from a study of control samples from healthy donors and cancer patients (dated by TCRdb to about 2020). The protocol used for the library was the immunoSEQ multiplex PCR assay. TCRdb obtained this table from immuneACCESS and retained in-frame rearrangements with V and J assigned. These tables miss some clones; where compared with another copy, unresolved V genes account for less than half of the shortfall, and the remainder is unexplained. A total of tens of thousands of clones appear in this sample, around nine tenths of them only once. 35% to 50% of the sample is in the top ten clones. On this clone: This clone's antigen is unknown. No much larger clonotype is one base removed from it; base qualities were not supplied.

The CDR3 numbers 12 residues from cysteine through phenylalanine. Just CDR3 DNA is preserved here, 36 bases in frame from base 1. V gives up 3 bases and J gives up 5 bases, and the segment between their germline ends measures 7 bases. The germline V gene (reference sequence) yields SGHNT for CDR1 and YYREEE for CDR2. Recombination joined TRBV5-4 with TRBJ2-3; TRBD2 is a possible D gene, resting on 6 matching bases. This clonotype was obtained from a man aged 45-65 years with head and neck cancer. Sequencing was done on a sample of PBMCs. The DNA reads TGTGCCAGCAGCTGGGGAGGAGATACGCAGTATTTT. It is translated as CASSWGGDTQYF.